This TCR beta chain was captured by sequencing in a study of tumor-infiltrating lymphocytes in primary liver carcinoma. TCR beta cDNA was reverse-transcribed from roughly 0.45 ug of total RNA. The reaction used a constant-region primer and ProtoScript II reverse transcriptase. Amplification in three nested multiplex PCR rounds with slightly modified ARM-PCR gave rise to TCR beta libraries. Both of the initial two PCR rounds ran for approximately 11 cycles and employed TRBV1-TRBV30 forward primers alongside a C-beta reverse primer. MiXCR, applied by TCRdb to the multiplex PCR reads, yields one record per CDR3 protein. Of 40,000 or so distinct CDR3 sequences in the sample, around 80% were seen once. For each extraction, RNA and DNA were obtained together from roughly 20-30 mg of unsorted bulk tissue. Germline CDR1 and CDR2: PRHDT and FYEKMQ (reference sequence). Trimming stripped 5 bases from V and 6 bases from J, with 23 bases between. This CDR3 spans 16 amino acids.

Notes on the study in general: With p = 0.039, the top-250-clone fraction in tumors significantly exceeded that in blood.

To note about this clonotype: Its antigen is currently unknown. A read error is likely, as this CDR3 ends without the conserved phenylalanine or tryptophan.

Input material: tumor-adjacent normal liver tissue. This rearrangement joins TRBV13 to TRBJ2-7; D is perhaps TRBD2 (7 bases). The clonotype originates from a woman aged 25 to 39 with primary liver carcinoma and hepatitis B virus infection. CDR3 nucleotide sequence: TGTGCCAGCAGCCCGGCGGGGAGCGGGACATATGGCGAGCAGTACTTA. It codes for CASSPAGSGTYGEQYL.